Here is one T cell receptor (beta chain) with its context. The antigen it binds to is not known. It has no much larger one-base neighbor in the sample; base qualities were not kept. The entry originates in a study of blood T cell repertoires in COVID-19 (dated by TCRdb to 2018 to 2021). At the level of the whole study: Samples covering the acute and convalescent phases of COVID-19 were provided by collaborators in the United States, Italy and Spain. The samples were drawn from two sources: the first 160 participants of the ongoing ImmuneRACE study, and 1,254 subjects contributed by 6 global collaborators. Sample metadata almost always included a de-identified subject ID, COVID-19 status, age in years and sex. The prospective study material was composed of cDNA or gDNA derived from T cells, B-cell-depleted T cells, or PBMCs. Subjects who had been exposed to COVID-19, were actively infected with it, or had recovered from it provided the deeply sampled blood TCRbeta repertoires that made up the dataset. Where available, HLA class I and class II types were taken from metadata supplied by the sample provider and were not determined by assay-based typing. The repertoires were made available in a free public database intended to serve as a resource for research on the immune response to SARS-CoV-2. Study-level results and caveats: Clinical and demographic metadata were provided uncurated, with the amount varying by source and participant.

The immunoSEQ Assay, a bias-controlled multiplex PCR, was used to amplify TCRbeta CDR3 regions from genomic DNA. Turning to the authors' computational methods: Within the assay, amplification of reference gene primers was used to estimate how many nucleated cells each sample contained. To quantify the absolute abundance of each unique TCRbeta CDR3 rearrangement, sequence reads were collapsed and filtered. For each sample, productive Simpson clonality was calculated as the square root of Simpson's diversity index across productive rearrangements. This is the immuneACCESS table as TCRdb keeps it, with only in-frame sequences that have V and J called. A part of the clones is gone; compared with another copy, unresolved V genes explain less than half, and the rest is unexplained. For V, J and clone size, that table is used; D and trimming come from the DNA. The sample data list about 170,000 clones, and roughly 80% of these were observed just once. The ten largest clones add up to 11% to 15% of the sample.

Whole blood was collected in K2EDTA tubes by collaborating institutions according to the institutions' own protocols. For TCRbeta analysis, collaborator samples were shipped as frozen whole blood, as isolated PBMCs, or as DNA extracted from either sample type. The source of this sequence is a man between 18 and 35 years old with active or convalescent COVID-19. Sequenced: peripheral blood.

The CDR3: CASRVAITSGNTYEQYF. In nucleotides, the sequence is TGTGCCAGCAGGGTCGCCATTACTAGCGGGAACACCTACGAGCAGTACTTC. The rearrangement combines TRBV13 with TRBJ2-7, with 10 bases aligning to TRBD2. From the germline V gene (reference sequence), CDR1 is PRHDT and CDR2 is FYEKMQ. Germline trimming: 6 bases from V, 2 bases from J; junction bases outside gene matches: 13. Reading from cysteine to phenylalanine, the CDR3 counts 17 amino acids. Here the CDR3 DNA is all that survives: 51 bases in frame from base 1.